The rows below give T cell receptor beta chains drawn from one sample of a study of cytomegalovirus exposure and HLA in healthy donors. The method was immunoSEQ multiplex PCR; TCRdb's version includes in-frame clones alone and lacks a portion of them. The table has roughly 160,000 clones, around 80% seen once. The sequenced material came from PBMCs. These receptors all stem from a male donor in good health and CMV-seronegative. Both conserved end residues are part of each CDR3. Fields, in order: D gene, V gene, clone size, J gene, CDR3 DNA, CDR3 protein. D genes are given only for firm matches. Clone sizes are given selectively: once, few, many, or a class where the clone is expanded.

>.|TRBV29-1|.|TRBJ2-2
TGCAGCGTTGGAGGGTACGCCGGGGAGCTGTTTTTT
CSVGGYAGELFF
>TRBD1|TRBV10-3|.|TRBJ2-5
TGTGCCATCAGTAGGACAGGGTCGGGAGAGACCCAGTACTTC
CAISRTGSGETQYF
>.|TRBV27|.|TRBJ2-1
TGTGCCAGCAGTTCCAACAGCTACAATGAGCAGTTCTTC
CASSSNSYNEQFF
>TRBD2|TRBV19|.|TRBJ2-7
TGTGCCAGTAGTACCAGCGGGGTCGCCTACGAGCAGTACTTC
CASSTSGVAYEQYF
>TRBD1|TRBV5-1|.|TRBJ1-2
TGCGCCAGCAGCTTGCCAACTCAAAACCGGGACAGGGGCTATGGCTACACCTTC
CASSLPTQNRDRGYGYTF
>.|TRBV7-2|.|TRBJ1-5
TGTGCCAGCAGCCCACAGGGTAGCAATCAGCCCCAGCATTTT
CASSPQGSNQPQHF
>TRBD1|TRBV5-1|.|TRBJ1-4
TGCGCCAGCAGCCCCTCAACAGGGGGCAATGAAAAACTGTTTTTT
CASSPSTGGNEKLFF
>.|TRBV30|.|TRBJ1-5
TGTGCCTGGAGTGAGGGCCAGGGAAATCAGCCCCAGCATTTT
CAWSEGQGNQPQHF
>.|TRBV7-9|.|TRBJ1-6
TGTGCCAGCAGCTTAGGACAGAATTCACCCCTCCACTTT
CASSLGQNSPLHF
>.|TRBV30|.|TRBJ1-2
TGTGCCTGGAGCTCCCTAGGTTTCAGGGGAGGCTACACCTTC
CAWSSLGFRGGYTF
>.|TRBV27|.|TRBJ1-5
TGTGCCAGCAGTTCCCTCACCGGGGTCCGGAATCAGCCCCAGCATTTT
CASSSLTGVRNQPQHF
>TRBD1|TRBV2|.|TRBJ1-1
TGTGCCAGCAGGGAAATAGGGACAGGGACTGAAGCTTTCTTT
CASREIGTGTEAFF
>.|TRBV5-4|few|TRBJ2-7
TGTGCCAGCAGCTTTAAGGGGGCCTACGAGCAGTACTTC
CASSFKGAYEQYF
>.|TRBV6-1|.|TRBJ1-1
TGTGCCAGCAGTGAAGCGGCGGGGGATGGCACTGAAGCTTTCTTT
CASSEAAGDGTEAFF
>TRBD1|TRBV5-1|few|TRBJ1-2
TGCGCCAGCAGCTCGGACGTAGGGGGCGGCACATATGGCTACACCTTC
CASSSDVGGGTYGYTF
>TRBD1|TRBV6-5|once|TRBJ1-6
TGTGCCAGCAGCTTGGGACAGGGGATACGGTCACCCCTCCACTTT
CASSLGQGIRSPLHF
>.|TRBV7-2|.|TRBJ1-3
TGTGCCAGCAGCTTAACGTGGGGAGGTGGAAACACCATATATTTT
CASSLTWGGGNTIYF
>.|TRBV6-6|.|TRBJ1-2
TGTGCCAGCAGCCCCGGACGGGGAGTCTATGGCTACACCTTC
CASSPGRGVYGYTF
>.|TRBV30|.|TRBJ1-2
TGTGCCTGGACCGGGGGGGACTATGGCTACACCTTC
CAWTGGDYGYTF
>TRBD1|TRBV29-1|.|TRBJ2-3
TGCAGCGCCCCCCTCGACAGGGGCACAGATACGCAGTATTTT
CSAPLDRGTDTQYF
>.|TRBV7-2|.|TRBJ1-4
TGTGCCAGCAGCACAGTTATAGATGAAAAACTGTTTTTT
CASSTVIDEKLFF
>TRBD1|TRBV5-6|.|TRBJ1-1
TGTGCCAGCAGCTTGGGACAGGGGGCTCTGAACACTGAAGCTTTCTTT
CASSLGQGALNTEAFF
>.|TRBV4-2|.|TRBJ1-4
TGTGCCAGCAGGACATCCGGGACTCAAAATGAAAAACTGTTTTTT
CASRTSGTQNEKLFF
>.|TRBV10-1|.|TRBJ2-2
TGCGCCAGCAGGGGGCAAAGCGGGGAGCTGTTTTTT
CASRGQSGELFF
>.|TRBV11-2|.|TRBJ2-5
TGTGCCAGCAGCTTATCGGAGACCCAGTACTTC
CASSLSETQYF
>TRBD1|TRBV5-4|.|TRBJ2-7
TGTGCCAGCAGCCCCCGGGCAGGGGGCAACTACGAGCAGTACTTC
CASSPRAGGNYEQYF
>.|TRBV4-3|.|TRBJ1-3
TGCGCCAGCAGCCAAGACCCCAGGGCCTCTGGAAACACCATATATTTT
CASSQDPRASGNTIYF
>.|TRBV6-5|.|TRBJ2-7
TGTGCCAGCAGCTCGAACAGGGCCACCCTCGAGCAGTACTTC
CASSSNRATLEQYF
>TRBD1|TRBV5-1|.|TRBJ1-6
TGCGCCAGCAGCTCTACAGGGGGCCAATCACCCCTCCACTTT
CASSSTGGQSPLHF
>.|TRBV7-9|.|TRBJ2-2
TGTGCCAGCAGCCCGAGCGGCCCAAACGACGGCACCGGGGAGCTGTTTTTT
CASSPSGPNDGTGELFF
>TRBD1|TRBV7-6|.|TRBJ1-1
TGTGCCAGCAGCTTAGGCAGGGGGCATAGCACTGAAGCTTTCTTT
CASSLGRGHSTEAFF
>TRBD1|TRBV6-5|once|TRBJ1-2
TGTGCCAGCAGTTACGATAGGGACAGGGGTGGTGGCTACACCTTC
CASSYDRDRGGGYTF
>.|TRBV10-1|.|TRBJ2-5
TGCGCCAGCAGTGCCCGTCTCCAAGAGACCCAGTACTTC
CASSARLQETQYF
>TRBD1|TRBV29-1|once|TRBJ2-7
TGCAGCGTTGTGAGACAGGGAAACTCCTACGAGCAGTACTTC
CSVVRQGNSYEQYF
>.|TRBV5-1|.|TRBJ2-7
TGCGCCAGCAGCTTGGAAGGGGTCTCCTACGAGCAGTACTTC
CASSLEGVSYEQYF
>TRBD1|TRBV5-8|few|TRBJ2-4
TGTGCCAGCAGCTTGGGCGGGACAGGGAGGGACATTCAGTACTTC
CASSLGGTGRDIQYF
>.|TRBV5-1|.|TRBJ1-5
TGCGCCAGCAGCTTGTCCCCCACAGAGGGCAGCCAGCCCCAGCATTTT
CASSLSPTEGSQPQHF
>.|TRBV6-6|.|TRBJ2-7
TGTGCCAGCAGTTACGAGAGGAGCTCCTACGAGCAGTACTTC
CASSYERSSYEQYF
>.|TRBV15|.|TRBJ1-2
TGTGCCACCAGCAGAGTTCAGGGAAGAAGCTATGGCTACACCTTC
CATSRVQGRSYGYTF
>.|TRBV9|.|TRBJ1-6
TGTGCCAGCAGCGCGGTGTTAAATTCACCCCTCCACTTT
CASSAVLNSPLHF
>.|TRBV6-5|once|TRBJ1-2
TGTGCCAGCACCCCCGGTACCGCATCGGGATATGGCTACACCTTC
CASTPGTASGYGYTF
>TRBD1|TRBV10-2|.|TRBJ1-2
TGCGCCAGCGCCCGGGACAGTAACTATGGCTACACCTTC
CASARDSNYGYTF
>.|TRBV5-6|.|TRBJ2-2
TGTGCCAGCAGCTTGGTTGTAAACGGGGAGCTGTTTTTT
CASSLVVNGELFF
>.|TRBV7-2|.|TRBJ1-1
TGTGCCAGCAGCTTAGGGGGGGTTATTAACACTGAAGCTTTCTTT
CASSLGGVINTEAFF
>TRBD1|TRBV7-9|.|TRBJ1-1
TGTGCCAGCAGCACTCGGACAGGGTACTTTCCTGAAGCTTTCTTT
CASSTRTGYFPEAFF
>TRBD2|TRBV9|.|TRBJ2-5
TGTGCCAGCAGCGTAGGGGTTAGCGGGTTACAAGAGACCCAGTACTTC
CASSVGVSGLQETQYF
>.|TRBV13|.|TRBJ2-1
TGTGCCAGCAGCTTATTGCGTCGAAATGAGCAGTTCTTC
CASSLLRRNEQFF
>.|TRBV5-6|.|TRBJ1-2
TGTGCCAGCAGCTCCGGACAGTTCCAAATAGCTAACTATGGCTACACCTTC
CASSSGQFQIANYGYTF